A single sample is the source of the 18 T cell receptor beta chains below, sequenced in a study of T cell changes during pregnancy in multiple sclerosis. Method: immunoSEQ multiplex PCR; TCRdb's copy keeps in-frame clones and lacks some. Seen here are about 120,000 clones, roughly 92% observed once, and the top ten hold roughly 6.2%. Material: peripheral blood, obtained before pregnancy. Receptors were obtained from a female donor with multiple sclerosis, enrolled in a pregnancy study.

This chain joins TRBV6-5 and TRBJ2-2, with 7 bases identical to TRBD1. Per germline, CDR1 MNHEY and CDR2 SVGAGI. V shed 5 bases and J 1 base; nucleotides not matched to a gene: 1. This CDR3 spans 14 amino acids. The CDR3 DNA follows: TGTGCCAGCAGTCGACAGGGGAACACCGGGGAGCTGTTTTTT. This gives the protein CASSRQGNTGELFF.

This chain uses TRBV27 with TRBJ1-5, with D unclear. CDR1 and CDR2 (germline): MNHEY, SMNVEV (reference sequence). The ends were cut back, 5 bases at V and 3 bases at J, with 8 bases in the middle. The CDR3 has 13 residues. The CDR3 protein is CASSLYPNQPQHF. The CDR3, as DNA: TGTGCCAGCAGTCTCTACCCCAATCAGCCCCAGCATTTT.

The chain employs TRBV30 and TRBJ1-6; D ambiguous. The CDR3 has 14 residues. The ends were cut back, 0 bases at V and 8 bases at J, with 11 bases in the middle. The germline CDR1 and CDR2 sequences are GTSNPN and SVGIG (reference sequence). The CDR3 is CAWSVRGVDSPLHF. CDR3 nucleotides: TGTGCCTGGAGTGTACGCGGGGTGGATTCACCCCTCCACTTT.

This clone came up once. This chain links TRBV29-1 with TRBJ1-2, with TRBD1 identical over 10 bases. This CDR3 has 14 residues. V gave up 4 bases and J gave up 6 bases; unmatched junction bases: 8. CDR1 is SQVTM, CDR2 ANQGSEA, per germline. CDR3 sequence reads: CSVGRGQGYDGYTF. DNA for the CDR3: TGCAGCGTTGGCAGGGGACAGGGGTACGATGGCTACACCTTC.

The chain combines TRBV6-5 with TRBJ2-5, with no clear D. V lost 2 bases and J lost 5, with 9 bases in between. Germline CDR1 and CDR2: MNHEY and SVGAGI. The CDR3 runs 13 residues. This chain's CDR3 is CASSYLYGETQYF. Written as DNA, the CDR3 is TGTGCCAGCAGTTACCTTTACGGGGAGACCCAGTACTTC.

This clone was observed once. The CDR3 loop reads CASSETGLTDTQYF. Here the CDR3 DNA reads TGTGCCAGCAGTGAAACAGGCCTCACAGATACGCAGTATTTT. The chain combines TRBV25-1 with TRBJ2-3; D is perhaps TRBD1 (5 bases). Germline CDR1 is MGHDK and CDR2 is SYGVNS. This CDR3 is 14 amino acids long. Trimming removed 2 bases at V and 2 bases at J, with 8 bases between.

V gene TRBV30 combines with J gene TRBJ2-1; TRBD2 matches 9 bases. J gave up 9 bases and V 0 bases, and 3 bases lay outside the gene matches. Germline CDR1 GTSNPN, CDR2 SVGIG (reference sequence). This CDR3 comprises 13 residues. In DNA, the CDR3 is TGTGCCTGGAGTGTACGGCGGGAGGGTGAGCAGTTCTTC. As protein: CAWSVRREGEQFF.

This chain links TRBV6-5 with TRBJ1-2; D gene unclear. The V gene's germline CDR1 is MNHEY and CDR2 SVGAGI. The CDR3 has 14 residues. Trimming removed 2 bases from V and 2 bases from J, with 9 bases in between. CDR3 coding DNA: TGTGCCAGCAGTTACCGGGTTAGAAACTATGGCTACACCTTC. It specifies CASSYRVRNYGYTF.

The rearrangement links TRBV4-1 to TRBJ2-1, with 7 bases fitting TRBD2. Trimming at V came to 4 bases and at J to 6 bases, leaving 12 bases not matched to a gene. Germline V gene data show CDR1 as MGHRA and CDR2 as YSYEKL. The CDR3 has 16 residues. CDR3 DNA sequence: TGCGCCAGCAGCCTCGTGGCTCGGGGGGTCGGCAATGAGCAGTTCTTC. Its protein is CASSLVARGVGNEQFF.

The chain employs TRBV9 and TRBJ2-1; 9 positions match TRBD2. Trimming took 4 bases from V and 8 from J; bases not matched to a gene: 7. Looked up from germline, CDR1 is SGDLS and CDR2 is YYNGEE. The CDR3 sequence is 14 residues long. The CDR3 region is CASSPGLAGHEQFF. CDR3 DNA sequence: TGTGCCAGCAGCCCTGGGCTAGCGGGACATGAGCAGTTCTTC.

The V and J genes are TRBV11-2 and TRBJ2-4; tentatively, D is TRBD2 (6 bases). Germline lookup yields CDR1 SGHAT and CDR2 FQNNGV. The CDR3 sequence is 17 residues long. V lost 6 bases and J 0 bases, leaving 18 bases between the germline ends. The CDR3 spells CASRWGRSNIAKNIQYF. The CDR3 DNA sequence: TGTGCCAGCAGATGGGGGAGGTCTAATATAGCCAAAAACATTCAGTACTTC.

The chain has TRBV27 and TRBJ1-3, with D perhaps TRBD1 (6 bases). CDR1 is MNHEY, CDR2 SMNVEV, per germline (reference sequence). With 3 bases removed from V and 4 bases from J, the gap between germline ends came to 7 bases. The CDR3 loop spans 13 amino acids. The CDR3 bases are TGTGCCAGCAGTTTCGGACAGGGAAACACCATATATTTT. Amino acids: CASSFGQGNTIYF.

The chain links TRBV6-5 to TRBJ1-4; D unclear. Germline V lookup: CDR1 MNHEY, CDR2 SVGAGI. V was clipped by 5 bases and J by 6 bases, with 10 bases between them. This CDR3 is built from 13 residues. The CDR3 DNA sequence: TGTGCCAGCAGTGAAGGGAGGGATGAAAAACTGTTTTTT. It translates to CASSEGRDEKLFF.

This clone was counted once. V gene TRBV5-1 combines with J gene TRBJ1-2; weak D call: TRBD1 (6 bases). Germline V lookup: CDR1 SGHRS, CDR2 YFSETQ. V lost 4 bases to trimming and J lost 4 bases, with 14 bases between them. The CDR3 loop spans 14 amino acids. The CDR3 loop reads CASSPRTEFYGYTF. For the CDR3, the DNA is TGCGCCAGCAGCCCACGGACAGAATTCTATGGCTACACCTTC. Looking up the rest from reference TRBV5-1 and TRBJ1-2 gives the full variable domain: KAGVTQTPRYLIKTRGQQVTLSCSPISGHRSVSWYQQTPGQGLQFLFEYFSETQRNKGNFPGRFSGRQFSNSRSEMNVSTLELGDSALYLCASSPRTEFYGYTFGSGTRLTVV.

The V gene is TRBV11-3, the J gene TRBJ2-5; TRBD2 aligns across 9 bases. The V gene's germline CDR1 is SGHNT and CDR2 YENEEA. V lost 3 bases and J lost 3; bases outside the gene matches: 5. This CDR3 region has 15 residues. The CDR3 is CASSFGGGVEETQYF. CDR3 bases: TGTGCCAGCAGCTTTGGCGGGGGGGTCGAAGAGACCCAGTACTTC.

The genes are TRBV5-4 and TRBJ2-2, with a tentative D call TRBD1 (6 bases). The V gene lost 4 bases and the J gene lost 0 bases, with 13 bases spanning the gap. Germline V lookup: CDR1 SGHNT, CDR2 YYREEE (reference sequence). The CDR3 sequence is 16 residues long. The CDR3 region is CASSLGTNANTGELFF. CDR3 bases: TGTGCCAGCAGCCTGGGGACAAACGCGAACACCGGGGAGCTGTTTTTT.

The chain uses TRBV4-1 and TRBJ1-5; a weak D match, TRBD1 (5 bases). The length of the CDR3 is 15 residues. The V end was cut by 0 bases, the J end by 10 bases, with 16 bases between. Germline CDR1 reads MGHRA; CDR2 reads YSYEKL. The CDR3 loop is CASSQEPGPIKPQHF. The CDR3, as DNA: TGCGCCAGCAGCCAAGAGCCAGGGCCTATCAAACCCCAGCATTTT.

The chain uses TRBV7-9 and TRBJ2-7, with D possibly TRBD1 on 6 matching bases. V was cut by 5 bases and J by 5 bases, with 10 bases left in between. Germline V gene sequence: CDR1 SEHNR, CDR2 FQNEAQ (reference sequence). CDR3 size: 12 residues. CDR3 in amino acids: CASSTDSHEQYF. The CDR3 DNA reads TGTGCCAGCAGCACGGACAGCCACGAGCAGTACTTC.